This T cell receptor beta chain was recorded in a study of early T cells in non-severe SARS-CoV-2 infection. Study-wide results and caveats: Anti-spike CD8 responses were favored in VDJdb matching, and private and CD4 specificities were missed.

In this sample, this clonotype turned up many times. The antigen remains unidentified. CDR1 and CDR2 (germline): DFQATT, SNEGSKA (reference sequence). Trimming took off 1 base at V and 10 bases at J, with 14 bases between the two ends. The CDR3 has 14 residues. TCRdb analysed the 5' RACE reads with MiXCR anew, one entry per CDR3 protein. This sample has about 26,000 distinct CDR3 sequences; 4% to 5% occur once, and the top ten carry 6.2%. This TCR came from an adult who was a healthcare worker with PCR-confirmed SARS-CoV-2 infection or an uninfected control (not recorded which). The sequenced sample consisted of whole blood. This sequence joins TRBV20-1 and TRBJ1-6; unclear D gene. The CDR3 spells CSARVRQSGSPLHF. Here the CDR3 DNA reads TGCAGTGCTAGAGTACGCCAGAGTGGGTCACCCCTCCACTTT.